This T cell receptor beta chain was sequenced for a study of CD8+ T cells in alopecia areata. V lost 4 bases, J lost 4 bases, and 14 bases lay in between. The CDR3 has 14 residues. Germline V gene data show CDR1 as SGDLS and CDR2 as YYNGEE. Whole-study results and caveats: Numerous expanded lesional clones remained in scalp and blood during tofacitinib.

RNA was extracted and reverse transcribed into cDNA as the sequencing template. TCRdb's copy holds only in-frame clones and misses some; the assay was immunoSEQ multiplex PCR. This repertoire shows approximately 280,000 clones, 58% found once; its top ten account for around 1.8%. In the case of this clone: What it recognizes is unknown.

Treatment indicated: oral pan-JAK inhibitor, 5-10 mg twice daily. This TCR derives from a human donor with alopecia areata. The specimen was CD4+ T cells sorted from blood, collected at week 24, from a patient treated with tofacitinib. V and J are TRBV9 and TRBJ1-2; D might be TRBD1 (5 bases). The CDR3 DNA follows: TGTGCCAGCAGCAGTAGAGGGGCAGTCTATGGCTACACCTTC. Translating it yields CASSSRGAVYGYTF.